These T cell receptor beta chains were read from a single sample in a study of T cell repertoires in cytomegalovirus infection. TCRdb re-called the reads with MiXCR, one entry per CDR3 protein. Here the sample spans roughly 240,000 distinct CDR3 sequences, around 6.2% being singletons. The source material was PBMCs. The source is a human donor in good health (CMV status not recorded). Some clones in this sample may be carry-over from other donors' samples. Both conserved end residues are part of each CDR3. D genes are given only for firm matches. Clone size is shown for a subset of rows, as once, few, many or a class of expanded clone.

D gene,clone size,V gene,CDR3 length,J gene,CDR3 protein,CDR3 DNA
-,many,TRBV20-1,13,TRBJ1-5,CSAGGAGSQPQHF,TGCAGTGCTGGGGGGGCAGGAAGTCAGCCCCAGCATTTT
-,many,TRBV11-2,13,TRBJ1-1,CASSRQTLVGAFF,TGTGCCAGCTCCCGACAGACCCTTGTGGGGGCTTTCTTT
-,many,TRBV28,13,TRBJ2-3,CASSFGHQDTQYF,TGTGCCAGCAGTTTCGGACACCAAGATACGCAGTATTTT
-,many,TRBV28,14,TRBJ1-5,CASSLWPVNQPQHF,TGTGCCAGCAGTTTATGGCCAGTCAATCAGCCCCAGCATTTT
TRBD1,many,TRBV29-1,12,TRBJ2-5,CSDNRGRETQYF,TGCAGCGACAACAGGGGAAGAGAGACCCAGTACTTC
TRBD1,many,TRBV7-3,15,TRBJ1-1,CASSPDRVGVTEAFF,TGTGCCAGCAGCCCGGACAGGGTCGGGGTCACTGAAGCTTTCTTT
-,many,TRBV20-1,11,TRBJ2-1,CSASAGNEQFF,TGCAGTGCTAGCGCCGGCAATGAGCAGTTCTTC
TRBD1,-,TRBV20-1,13,TRBJ1-2,CSATGTGIYGYTF,TGCAGTGCCACCGGGACAGGGATTTATGGCTACACCTTC
-,-,TRBV6-5,14,TRBJ2-2,CASSYDRLAGELFF,TGTGCCAGCAGTTATGACAGGTTGGCCGGGGAGCTGTTTTTT
-,many,TRBV11-3,13,TRBJ1-1,CASSSRGLAEAFF,TGTGCCAGCAGCTCACGGGGTTTGGCTGAAGCTTTCTTT
-,many,TRBV20-1,13,TRBJ1-2,CSVSDRIYYGYTF,TGCAGTGTCTCGGACAGAATTTACTATGGCTACACCTTC
TRBD1,many,TRBV18,16,TRBJ2-3,CASSPPAGQGADTQYF,TGTGCCAGCTCACCACCCGCGGGACAGGGGGCGGATACGCAGTATTTT
-,many,TRBV2,14,TRBJ2-1,CASVQGFPYNEQFF,TGTGCCAGCGTTCAGGGTTTTCCCTACAATGAGCAGTTCTTC
-,many,TRBV12-3/TRBV12-4,14,TRBJ2-1,CASSLGPSYNEQFF,TGTGCCAGCAGTTTAGGACCCTCCTACAATGAGCAGTTCTTC
TRBD1,many,TRBV7-9,13,TRBJ1-1,CASSLDRGLSAFF,TGTGCCAGCAGCTTAGACAGGGGGCTCTCGGCTTTCTTT
-,many,TRBV7-2,13,TRBJ1-5,CASSLESNQPQHF,TGTGCCAGCAGCTTAGAGAGCAATCAGCCCCAGCATTTT
-,many,TRBV7-2,13,TRBJ2-2,CASSQENTGELFF,TGTGCCAGCAGCCAAGAGAACACCGGGGAGCTGTTTTTT
-,many,TRBV6-2/TRBV6-3,14,TRBJ1-5,CASSYSGGPQPQHF,TGTGCCAGCAGTTACTCGGGGGGCCCCCAGCCCCAGCATTTT
-,-,TRBV20-1,14,TRBJ1-3,CSARDPAVGNTIYF,TGCAGTGCTAGAGATCCGGCGGTGGGAAACACCATATATTTT
-,few,TRBV7-2,15,TRBJ1-6,CASSQGGTSNSPLHF,TGTGCCAGCAGCCAAGGGGGGACATCGAATTCACCCCTCCACTTT
-,many,TRBV14,14,TRBJ1-3,CASSQTPSGNTIYF,TGTGCCAGCAGCCAGACACCTTCTGGAAACACCATATATTTT
-,many,TRBV7-3,14,TRBJ2-2,CASSLSLSTGELFF,TGTGCCAGCAGCTTAAGCTTGAGCACCGGGGAGCTGTTTTTT
-,many,TRBV7-2,15,TRBJ1-1,CASSLVQGGDTEAFF,TGTGCCAGCAGCTTAGTACAGGGAGGGGACACTGAAGCTTTCTTT
-,-,TRBV7-2,13,TRBJ2-5,CASSFNTRETQYF,TGTGCCAGCAGCTTCAATACTCGAGAGACCCAGTACTTC
-,many,TRBV6-1,15,TRBJ2-5,CASRGGRGRPETQYF,TGTGCCAGCAGAGGGGGGCGAGGCAGGCCAGAGACCCAGTACTTC
TRBD1,many,TRBV5-1,13,TRBJ2-7,CASSWGTGAEQYF,TGCGCCAGCAGCTGGGGGACAGGGGCAGAGCAGTACTTC
TRBD1,many,TRBV7-9,16,TRBJ2-1,CASSLRKGASYNEQFF,TGTGCCAGCAGCTTGCGGAAGGGGGCGTCCTACAATGAGCAGTTCTTC
-,many,TRBV29-1,13,TRBJ1-1,CSVEVNLNTEAFF,TGCAGCGTTGAGGTTAACCTTAACACTGAAGCTTTCTTT
-,many,TRBV23-1,16,TRBJ2-3,CASSENRRSSTDTQYF,TGCGCCAGCAGCGAGAACAGGCGTTCTAGCACAGATACGCAGTATTTT
-,-,TRBV6-6,13,TRBJ2-3,CASSYGGVVTQYF,TGTGCCAGCAGTTACGGCGGGGTAGTTACGCAGTATTTT
-,many,TRBV12-3/TRBV12-4,14,TRBJ1-5,CASSLQDISQPQHF,TGTGCCAGCAGTTTGCAGGATATCTCCCAGCCCCAGCATTTT
-,-,TRBV18,12,TRBJ1-3,CASSTSDSTIYF,TGTGCCAGCTCTACCTCGGATAGCACCATATATTTT
-,many,TRBV7-9,15,TRBJ1-4,CASSPPGGGNEKLFF,TGTGCCAGCAGCCCTCCGGGTGGAGGGAATGAAAAACTGTTTTTT
TRBD1,many,TRBV30,16,TRBJ1-5,CAWSESRTGGNQPQHF,TGTGCCTGGAGTGAGTCTCGGACAGGAGGGAATCAGCCCCAGCATTTT
-,few,TRBV5-1,18,TRBJ2-6,CASSLAGGGNSGANVLTF,TGCGCCAGCAGCTTGGCTGGTGGGGGGAACTCTGGGGCCAACGTCCTGACTTTC
TRBD2,many,TRBV19,16,TRBJ2-1,CASSTPGGRDHNEQFF,TGTGCCAGTAGTACTCCGGGGGGGAGGGACCACAATGAGCAGTTCTTC
TRBD1,many,TRBV3-1,17,TRBJ2-3,CASRKSPGQGNTDTQYF,TGTGCCAGCAGAAAATCCCCGGGACAGGGAAACACAGATACGCAGTATTTT
TRBD2,many,TRBV7-9,16,TRBJ2-3,CASSSTGGPGTDTQYF,TGTGCCAGCAGCTCGACGGGGGGGCCCGGCACAGATACGCAGTATTTT
TRBD2,many,TRBV28,14,TRBJ2-1,CASSTGGLLNEQFF,TGTGCCAGCTCGACGGGGGGACTACTCAATGAGCAGTTCTTC
-,many,TRBV6-1,12,TRBJ1-2,CASFSLSYGYTF,TGTGCCAGCTTCAGTCTCTCCTATGGCTACACCTTC
-,many,TRBV7-9,16,TRBJ2-1,CASSAPAGTPYNEQFF,TGTGCCAGCAGCGCTCCCGCCGGGACTCCATACAATGAGCAGTTCTTC
-,-,TRBV10-3,16,TRBJ1-1,CAISGLRGTPNTEAFF,TGTGCCATCAGTGGCCTGCGGGGTACGCCGAACACTGAAGCTTTCTTT
-,many,TRBV28,13,TRBJ1-2,CASSFQGTDGYTF,TGTGCCAGCAGTTTTCAGGGTACAGATGGCTACACCTTC
TRBD1,many,TRBV7-2,14,TRBJ2-7,CASSLTRTGFEQYF,TGTGCCAGCAGCCTGACCCGGACAGGGTTCGAGCAGTACTTC
-,many,TRBV6-1,11,TRBJ2-5,CAVRRGETQYF,TGTGCCGTCAGAAGGGGCGAGACCCAGTACTTC
-,many,TRBV6-2/TRBV6-3,16,TRBJ2-2,CASSYPAGAATGELFF,TGTGCCAGCAGTTACCCAGCAGGGGCAGCCACCGGGGAGCTGTTTTTT
-,many,TRBV12-3/TRBV12-4,15,TRBJ2-7,CASTPGSGLSYEQYF,TGTGCCAGCACTCCCGGGTCGGGACTTTCCTACGAGCAGTACTTC